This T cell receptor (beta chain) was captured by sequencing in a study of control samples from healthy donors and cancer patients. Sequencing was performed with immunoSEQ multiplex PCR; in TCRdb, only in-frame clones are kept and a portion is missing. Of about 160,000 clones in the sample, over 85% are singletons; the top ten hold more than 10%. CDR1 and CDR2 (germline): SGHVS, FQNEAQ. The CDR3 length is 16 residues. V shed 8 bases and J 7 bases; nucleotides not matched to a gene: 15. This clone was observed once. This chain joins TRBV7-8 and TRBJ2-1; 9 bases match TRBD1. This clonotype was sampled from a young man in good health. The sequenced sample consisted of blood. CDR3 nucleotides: TGTGCCAGCGGAAACCGTCCGGGACAGGGTGGGAATGAGCAGTTCTTC. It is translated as CASGNRPGQGGNEQFF.